A single sample gave rise to the 10 T cell receptor beta chains below, sequenced in a study of T-cell reconstitution after alpha-beta-depleted transplantation in children. Researchers prepared the TCRbeta library using unique molecular identifiers, the study reports. TCRdb reprocessed the PCR reads via MiXCR and lists one record per CDR3 protein. The sample consists of around 490,000 distinct CDR3 sequences, about an eighth of them appearing once. Material: PBMCs, mostly from graft donor cells, obtained 180 days after TCRalphabeta/CD19-depleted stem cell transplant. All receptors come from a female patient aged 2-15 years who had a stem cell transplant for aplastic anemia, so the T cells may come from the graft donor.

The chain has TRBV5-1 and TRBJ2-7; perhaps TRBD2 as D (5 bases). V dropped 3 bases and J dropped 0 bases, with 13 bases sitting between them. The CDR3 is 15 amino acids. CDR1 and CDR2 from the germline V gene are SGHRS and YFSETQ. CDR3 sequence reads: CASSCRRPSSYEQYV. In DNA form, the CDR3 reads TGCGCCAGCAGCTGCCGGAGGCCGAGCTCCTACGAGCAGTACGTC.

V gene TRBV6-6 combines with J gene TRBJ1-1, with no clear D. In germline, CDR1 is MNHNY, CDR2 SVGAGI (reference sequence). The CDR3 sequence is 13 residues long. V was cut by 11 bases and J by 0 bases, with 13 bases left in between. The CDR3 loop is CASPLGVNTEAFF. The CDR3 DNA is TGTGCCTCTCCACTTGGGGTGAACACTGAAGCTTTCTTT.

This clonotype has at least ten counts. The chain uses TRBV4-3 and TRBJ2-7; 7 bases agree with TRBD1. J lost 0 bases, V lost 1 base, and 0 bases had no gene match. Germline-derived CDR1 and CDR2 are LGHNA and YSLEER. The CDR3 covers 14 residues. CDR3 protein: CASSQAGGSYEQYF. CDR3 nucleotides: TGCGCCAGCAGCCAAGCAGGGGGCTCCTACGAGCAGTACTTC.

The chain uses TRBV15 and TRBJ1-1; D might be TRBD1 (5 bases). Germline-derived CDR1 and CDR2 are LNHNV and YYDKDF (reference sequence). Trimming left V 0 bases short and J 5 bases short, with 16 bases between. The CDR3 extends over 16 amino acids. As DNA, the CDR3 is TGTGCCACCAGCAGAGATAGTCCCCCAGGGCATACTGAAGCTTTCTTT. Residues: CATSRDSPPGHTEAFF.

The chain uses TRBV12-3 or TRBV12-4 and TRBJ1-1; TRBD1 matches 11 bases. This CDR3 region has 15 residues. J lost 4 bases, V lost 5 bases, and 6 bases had no gene match. CDR3 region: CASSPGTGGFTEAFF. The CDR3 region has the DNA TGTGCCAGCAGTCCCGGGACAGGGGGGTTCACTGAAGCTTTCTTT.

The chain is built from TRBV5-1 and TRBJ1-2; D uncertain. The germline gives CDR1 SGHRS, CDR2 YFSETQ. This CDR3 spans 17 amino acids. Between the trimmed V and J ends, which lost 4 bases and 6 bases, there was a span of 25 bases. The CDR3 nucleotides read TGCGCCAGCAGCCGTTTGTGGGCATTAGTCAAGAGGAATGGCTACACCTTC. Translated: CASSRLWALVKRNGYTF.

The chain has TRBV3-1 and TRBJ1-2; D possibly corresponds to TRBD1 (6 bases). CDR1 is LGHDT and CDR2 is YNNKEL in the germline V gene (reference sequence). The CDR3 runs to 15 residues. V was cut by 4 bases and J by 0 bases, with 12 bases left in between. CDR3 nucleotide sequence: TGTGCCAGCAGCCTAAGGGGGGTAGCTAACTATGGCTACACCTTC. Translation gives CASSLRGVANYGYTF.

This clonotype showed up many times. The V call is TRBV5-1, the J call TRBJ2-3, with TRBD2 matching 8 bases. The germline V gene encodes CDR1 SGHRS and CDR2 YFSETQ. The CDR3 sequence is 15 residues long. Losses at the gene ends were 0 bases for V and 5 bases for J; bases not matched to a gene: 5. The DNA of the CDR3 is TGCGCCAGCAGCTTGGAGAGCGGGAGCCTAGATACGCAGTATTTT. Protein: CASSLESGSLDTQYF. Using reference TRBV5-1 and TRBJ2-3 for the parts outside the CDR3, the full variable domain is KAGVTQTPRYLIKTRGQQVTLSCSPISGHRSVSWYQQTPGQGLQFLFEYFSETQRNKGNFPGRFSGRQFSNSRSEMNVSTLELGDSALYLCASSLESGSLDTQYFGPGTRLTVL.

This sequence joins TRBV15 and TRBJ2-1; D remains unclear. The CDR3 length is 15 residues. Germline loops: CDR1 LNHNV, CDR2 YYDKDF (reference sequence). V lost 1 base, J lost 4 bases, and 11 bases lay in between. CDR3 loop: CATSRGRDLYNEQFF. The CDR3 nucleotides are TGTGCCACCAGCAGAGGCAGAGACCTTTACAATGAGCAGTTCTTC.

The chain combines TRBV7-9 with TRBJ2-7, with 8 bases aligning to TRBD2. The CDR3 has 17 amino acids. With V trimmed by 1 base and J by 2 bases, 10 bases remained unmatched. In germline, CDR1 is SEHNR, CDR2 FQNEAQ (reference sequence). Written as DNA, the CDR3 is TGTGCCAGCAGCTTAGTCCCATATACGGGAGGGCCCTACGAGCAGTACGTC. It codes for CASSLVPYTGGPYEQYV.